A selection of T cell receptor beta chains follows, all from one sample in a study of T cells in Graves' hyperthyroidism and ophthalmopathy. From the multiplex PCR reads, TCRdb called clonotypes with MiXCR, one entry per CDR3 protein. The sample consists of over 650,000 distinct CDR3 sequences, approximately 16% of them appearing once. Specimen: blood. Receptors originate from a man between 18 and 29 years old with Graves' hyperthyroidism. Each CDR3 is given with its conserved first and last residue. D genes are given only for firm matches. Part of the rows lack a size; the others show once, few, many or a class for expanded clones.

few	18	TRBV28	TRBJ2-7	TRBD2	CASSFGYLVTSGSYEQYF	TGTGCCAGCAGTTTTGGGTATTTGGTGACTAGCGGCTCCTACGAGCAGTACTTC
few	16	TRBV5-5	TRBJ2-2	.	CASSREPTRNTGELFF	TGTGCCAGCAGCCGCGAGCCAACGCGAAACACCGGGGAGCTGTTTTTT
many	16	TRBV12-3/TRBV12-4	TRBJ1-5	TRBD1	CASSYEGAGSNQPQHF	TGTGCCAGCAGTTACGAGGGGGCTGGCAGCAATCAGCCCCAGCATTTT
few	12	TRBV28	TRBJ1-1	TRBD1	CASSWTGAGAFF	TGTGCCAGCAGTTGGACAGGGGCGGGAGCTTTCTTT
once	14	TRBV4-1	TRBJ2-6	.	CASSRISGANVLTF	TGCGCCAGCAGCCGTATCTCTGGGGCCAACGTCCTGACTTTC
many	15	TRBV7-2	TRBJ2-1	TRBD1	CASSVRQGSYNEQFF	TGTGCCAGCAGCGTAAGACAGGGCTCCTACAATGAGCAGTTCTTC
few	15	TRBV7-6	TRBJ2-5	.	CASTRRDIFGETQYF	TGTGCCAGCACCCGCCGCGACATCTTCGGGGAGACCCAGTACTTC
.	15	TRBV6-1	TRBJ2-1	TRBD2	CASSASGGYYNEQFF	TGTGCCAGCAGTGCCAGCGGGGGCTACTACAATGAGCAGTTCTTC
few	14	TRBV6-1	TRBJ2-3	.	CATQGGRTTDTQYF	TGTGCCACTCAGGGTGGGAGGACGACAGATACGCAGTATTTT
many	15	TRBV12-3/TRBV12-4	TRBJ2-7	.	CASSLTRPEGGEQYF	TGTGCCAGCAGTTTAACCCGGCCCGAGGGAGGCGAGCAGTACTTC
.	17	TRBV7-8	TRBJ2-1	.	CASSLRRERISYNEQFF	TGTGCCAGCAGCTTAAGACGCGAACGGATATCCTACAATGAGCAGTTCTTC
many	15	TRBV6-1	TRBJ2-7	.	CASSSIRGGGYEQYF	TGTGCCAGCAGTTCCATCCGAGGGGGAGGCTACGAGCAGTACTTC
few	15	TRBV3-1	TRBJ1-4	TRBD1	CASSLLTGANEKLFF	TGTGCCAGCAGCCTCCTCACAGGGGCGAATGAAAAACTGTTTTTT
.	16	TRBV9	TRBJ2-3	.	CASSVEGAQMADTQYF	TGTGCCAGCAGCGTAGAAGGCGCCCAGATGGCGGATACGCAGTATTTT
many	13	TRBV11-3	TRBJ2-1	.	CASSFRGKNEQFF	TGTGCCAGCAGCTTCAGGGGAAAGAATGAGCAGTTCTTC
.	15	TRBV11-3	TRBJ2-3	.	CASSSGQRSTDTQYF	TGTGCCAGCAGCTCCGGACAGCGTAGCACAGATACGCAGTATTTT
many	16	TRBV30	TRBJ2-1	TRBD2	CAWSVHASGFYNEQFF	TGTGCCTGGAGTGTACATGCTAGCGGATTCTACAATGAGCAGTTCTTC
few	14	TRBV10-3	TRBJ2-7	TRBD1	CAIRQGQGNYEQYF	TGTGCCATCAGACAAGGACAGGGTAACTACGAGCAGTACTTC
few	15	TRBV6-1	TRBJ1-5	.	CASSETWGSNQPQHF	TGTGCCAGCAGTGAAACCTGGGGTAGCAATCAGCCCCAGCATTTT
.	16	TRBV12-5	TRBJ2-7	TRBD2	CASGLHIAGGPGEQYF	TGTGCTAGTGGTTTGCATATAGCGGGAGGGCCGGGCGAGCAGTACTTC
many	15	TRBV12-3/TRBV12-4	TRBJ1-4	TRBD1	CASSLGTGWAEKLFF	TGTGCCAGCAGTTTGGGGACAGGGTGGGCGGAAAAACTGTTTTTT
few	16	TRBV9	TRBJ1-2	TRBD1	CASSASLQGAYYGYTF	TGTGCCAGCAGCGCATCCTTACAGGGGGCCTACTATGGCTACACCTTC
few	14	TRBV6-1	TRBJ2-7	.	CASSRTATSYEQYF	TGTGCCAGCAGTCGGACGGCAACATCCTACGAGCAGTACTTC
.	15	TRBV19	TRBJ1-5	TRBD1	CASTSGQGLVQPQHF	TGTGCCAGTACCTCAGGACAGGGTTTAGTTCAGCCCCAGCATTTT
many	17	TRBV27	TRBJ2-2	TRBD1	CASSPEPGQGFTGELFF	TGTGCCAGCAGTCCAGAGCCGGGACAGGGCTTCACCGGGGAGCTGTTTTTT
many	13	TRBV28	TRBJ1-1	.	CASSWGGNTEAFF	TGTGCCAGCAGTTGGGGGGGGAACACTGAAGCTTTCTTT
few	15	TRBV6-5	TRBJ2-2	TRBD2	CASSYLAGGPGELFF	TGTGCCAGCAGTTACTTAGCGGGAGGCCCCGGGGAGCTGTTTTTT
many	12	TRBV11-2	TRBJ2-5	.	CASSLDPETQYF	TGTGCCAGCAGCTTAGACCCGGAGACCCAGTACTTC
many	16	TRBV28	TRBJ2-7	TRBD2	CASSSHGTSGSYEQYF	TGTGCCAGCAGTAGCCACGGGACTAGCGGGAGTTACGAGCAGTACTTC
few	13	TRBV29-1	TRBJ2-3	.	CSVEDGTGDTQYF	TGCAGCGTTGAAGATGGTACCGGAGATACGCAGTATTTT
.	15	TRBV10-3	TRBJ2-7	TRBD1	CAISGGTGGDYEQYF	TGTGCCATCAGTGGCGGGACAGGGGGAGACTACGAGCAGTACTTC
many	14	TRBV30	TRBJ1-4	TRBD1	CAQLTRGHREKLFF	TGTGCCCAACTAACGAGGGGGCACAGGGAAAAACTGTTTTTT
many	13	TRBV2	TRBJ2-1	.	CASSAYIYNEQFF	TGTGCCAGCAGTGCCTACATATACAATGAGCAGTTCTTC
.	17	TRBV3-1	TRBJ2-5	TRBD2	CASSQEPRAGVEETQYF	TGTGCCAGCAGCCAAGAACCCAGAGCGGGAGTGGAAGAGACCCAGTACTTC
few	15	TRBV30	TRBJ2-3	.	CAWSVGTKGADTQYF	TGTGCCTGGAGTGTAGGGACTAAGGGGGCAGATACGCAGTATTTT
.	14	TRBV20-1	TRBJ1-1	.	CSARDGGGSTEAFF	TGCAGTGCTAGAGATGGAGGGGGATCCACTGAAGCTTTCTTT
few	15	TRBV19	TRBJ1-3	.	CASSIRAVAGNTIYF	TGTGCCAGTAGTATCAGGGCAGTCGCTGGAAACACCATATATTTT
.	15	TRBV10-3	TRBJ1-3	TRBD1	CATRTGLGSGNTIYF	TGTGCCACTCGGACAGGCTTGGGCTCTGGAAACACCATATATTTT
.	14	TRBV6-5	TRBJ2-7	.	CASSYSERAYEQYF	TGTGCCAGCAGTTATTCGGAAAGGGCCTACGAGCAGTACTTC
.	15	TRBV20-1	TRBJ1-2	TRBD1	CSAGPGQPSLLGYTF	TGCAGTGCAGGCCCGGGACAGCCGTCATTATTGGGCTACACCTTC
many	22	TRBV28	TRBJ2-2	TRBD2	CASSLPAWGSGRGQSDTGELFF	TGTGCCAGCAGTTTACCCGCCTGGGGTAGCGGGAGAGGTCAAAGTGACACCGGGGAGCTGTTTTTT
many	13	TRBV7-2	TRBJ2-1	.	CASSLVAANEQFF	TGTGCCAGCAGCTTAGTGGCGGCCAATGAGCAGTTCTTC
many	16	TRBV5-6	TRBJ1-1	.	CASSLGAGGVNTEAFF	TGTGCCAGCAGCTTGGGAGCGGGGGGAGTGAACACTGAAGCTTTCTTT
.	12	TRBV6-1	TRBJ2-2	.	CASSASTGELFF	TGTGCCAGCAGCGCAAGTACCGGGGAGCTGTTTTTT
.	15	TRBV9	TRBJ2-1	.	CASSVELAPGNEQFF	TGTGCCAGCAGCGTAGAGCTAGCGCCAGGCAATGAGCAGTTCTTC
few	18	TRBV3-1	TRBJ1-1	.	CASSQDLYRADVNTEAFF	TGTGCCAGCAGCCAAGATCTCTACAGGGCGGATGTGAACACTGAAGCTTTCTTT
.	16	TRBV20-1	TRBJ2-3	TRBD2	CSASTSGYPSTDTQYF	TGCAGTGCTAGTACTAGCGGTTACCCTAGCACAGATACGCAGTATTTT
many	14	TRBV6-2/TRBV6-3	TRBJ2-1	TRBD2	CASRSTSGTYEQFF	TGTGCCAGCAGATCGACTAGCGGGACGTATGAGCAGTTCTTC
many	16	TRBV7-8	TRBJ1-6	.	CASSLGLVGDNSPLHF	TGTGCCAGCAGCTTAGGGCTCGTTGGGGATAATTCACCCCTCCACTTT
.	14	TRBV29-1	TRBJ2-5	TRBD1	CSVRDRVSGETQYF	TGCAGCGTCCGGGACAGGGTCTCGGGTGAGACCCAGTACTTC
once	15	TRBV19	TRBJ1-1	.	CASSIWSRSNTEAFF	TGTGCCAGTAGTATATGGAGCAGGAGCAACACTGAAGCTTTCTTT